The sequence of this T cell receptor beta chain was determined in a study of neurological immune-mediated disorders. This clonotype came up many times. CDR3 length equals 15 residues. Trimming removed 3 bases from V and 1 base from J; junction bases left unmatched: 4. Germline V CDR1 and CDR2: ENHRY, SYGVKD. MiXCR, applied by TCRdb to the 5' RACE reads, yields one record per CDR3 protein. Of roughly 80,000 distinct CDR3 sequences listed, approximately 17% are singletons. V and J are TRBV10-3 and TRBJ2-3; the match to TRBD1 covers 7 bases. The specimen was PBMCs. The TCR comes from a woman between 40 and 55 years old in good health. CDR3: CAISDTRGRTDTQYF. DNA of the CDR3: TGTGCCATCAGTGATACGAGGGGGCGCACAGATACGCAGTATTTT.